These 18 T cell receptor beta chains came from one sample sequenced in a study of beta chain features in type 1 diabetes. cDNA synthesis used the whole RNA isolate, giving expressed TCRB sequences. The protocol was immunoSEQ multiplex PCR, while the TCRdb copy is restricted to in-frame clones and leaves out a portion. The sample has approximately 140,000 clones, around 10% seen once. The study's findings and limits: Significant though moderate, a shortening of TCRB CDR3s appeared in all four CD4+ subsets of Type 1 diabetes patients.

These TCRs are of unknown antigen specificity. Sequencing was carried out using central memory CD4+ T cells from blood. The receptors stem from a man aged 25-45 years with type 1 diabetes.

This clone has more than one count but fewer than ten. V usage is TRBV27 and J usage is TRBJ2-3; the match to TRBD2 covers 7 bases. The CDR3 has 14 residues. Germline CDR1 and CDR2: MNHEY and SMNVEV (reference sequence). After removal of 2 bases from V and 1 base from J, the junction contained 0 bases not matched to a gene. The CDR3 here is CASSLAGGTDTQYF. The CDR3 region has the DNA TGTGCCAGCAGTTTAGCGGGGGGCACAGATACGCAGTATTTT.

V gene TRBV5-4 combines with J gene TRBJ2-2, with 13 bases fitting TRBD2. There are 17 residues in the CDR3. Germline CDR1 reads SGHNT; CDR2 reads YYREEE (reference sequence). V was clipped by 1 base and J by 2 bases; unmatched bases: 2. The CDR3 loop reads CASSLTSGGGNTGELFF. CDR3 DNA sequence: TGTGCCAGCAGCTTGACTAGCGGGGGGGGAAACACCGGGGAGCTGTTTTTT.

Only a few counts were recorded for this clone. This rearrangement joins TRBV2 to TRBJ2-5; no clear D gene. The CDR3 length is 13 residues. Germline V gene lookup returns CDR1 SNHLY and CDR2 FYNNEI. Trimming left V 4 bases short and J 2 bases short, with 8 bases between. The CDR3 here is CASSGAVQETQYF. In nucleotides, the CDR3 is TGTGCCAGCAGTGGGGCAGTGCAAGAGACCCAGTACTTC.

This clone was counted only a few times. The J gene is TRBJ1-1, the V gene TRBV7-2, with D possibly TRBD1 on 6 matching bases. The CDR3 is 15 residues long. The V gene lost 7 bases and the J gene lost 1 base, with 16 bases spanning the gap. Germline CDR1 reads SGHTA; CDR2 reads FQGNSA. The CDR3 coding sequence is TGTGCCAGCACAGGGGACCTAAAAAAGAACACTGAAGCTTTCTTT. Its translation is CASTGDLKKNTEAFF.

This chain connects TRBV15 to TRBJ1-1; no reliable D call. Per germline, CDR1 LNHNV and CDR2 YYDKDF (reference sequence). CDR3 length: 12 residues. V was shortened by 6 bases and J by 7 bases, with 12 bases between the two germline ends. The DNA of the CDR3 is TGTGCCACCAGACGGGAGTTTGGTGAAGCTTTCTTT. Translation gives CATRREFGEAFF.

This clone showed up just a few times. This chain connects TRBV6-5 to TRBJ1-2, with D perhaps matching TRBD1 (6 bases). Germline V lookup: CDR1 MNHEY, CDR2 SVGAGI. CDR3 length equals 14 residues. The V gene lost 5 bases and the J gene lost 5 bases, with 15 bases spanning the gap. The CDR3 nucleotides read TGTGCCAGCAGTGCAAACGACAGGCTATATGGCTACACCTTC. The encoded protein is CASSANDRLYGYTF.

This chain uses TRBV6-1 with TRBJ1-1, with D perhaps matching TRBD1 (5 bases). CDR1 is MNHNS and CDR2 is SASEGT in the germline V gene. V gave up 0 bases and J gave up 11 bases, with 16 bases separating them. The CDR3 runs 14 residues. This CDR3 is CASSEAPQGRDAFF. CDR3 DNA sequence: TGTGCCAGCAGTGAAGCGCCTCAGGGAAGGGATGCTTTCTTT.

The chain links TRBV7-2 to TRBJ1-1; maybe TRBD1 (5 bases). Germline CDR1 and CDR2: SGHTA and FQGNSA. This CDR3 has 12 amino acids. Deletions cut 7 bases from V and 7 bases from J, with 13 bases between. CDR3 DNA sequence: TGTGCCAGCACCCCTCAGGGTATTGAAGCTTTCTTT. Protein product: CASTPQGIEAFF.

This chain links TRBV5-1 with TRBJ2-2, with 12 positions matching TRBD2. V trimming: 3 bases; J trimming: 6 bases; junction bases outside the gene matches: 9. This CDR3 contains 17 residues. The germline CDR1 and CDR2 sequences are SGHRS and YFSETQ. The CDR3 is CASSSNPSGGAAGELFF. Written as DNA, the CDR3 is TGCGCCAGCAGCTCCAATCCTAGCGGGGGGGCCGCCGGGGAGCTGTTTTTT.

This chain links TRBV19 with TRBJ2-5; 9 bases agree with TRBD1. The CDR3 has 14 amino acids. The trim removed 4 bases at V and 2 bases at J, leaving 2 bases unmatched. Germline lookup yields CDR1 LNHDA and CDR2 SQIVND (reference sequence). In DNA, the CDR3 is TGTGCCAGTAGTAACGGACAGGGGCAAGAGACCCAGTACTTC. Protein product: CASSNGQGQETQYF.

J is TRBJ2-1 and V is TRBV19, with 16 bases aligning to TRBD2. Germline CDR1 is LNHDA and CDR2 is SQIVND (reference sequence). Unmatched junction bases numbered 30, after V lost 5 bases and J lost 8 bases. The CDR3 loop spans 24 amino acids. DNA for the CDR3: TGTGCCAGTAGTTCACCCATACCACCCCGGGGGCAGATGGGACTAGCGGGGGGGCGCGATGAGCAGTTCTTC. It specifies CASSSPIPPRGQMGLAGGRDEQFF.

This clone was found a few times. This CDR3 is also generated by other DNA sequences in the sample. The rearrangement links TRBV29-1 to TRBJ1-5; tentative D call: TRBD1 (5 bases). Trimming left V 6 bases short and J 1 base short, with 13 bases between. The CDR3 is 14 amino acids. Germline CDR1 is SQVTM and CDR2 is ANQGSEA. CDR3 amino acids: CSVAQGNSNQPQHF. CDR3 nucleotides: TGCAGCGTCGCGCAGGGAAACAGCAATCAGCCCCAGCATTTT.

This clone was seen only once. CDR3 sequence: CASSRTSGGTHNEQFF. Here the CDR3 DNA reads TGTGCCAGCTCAAGGACTAGCGGGGGAACCCACAATGAGCAGTTCTTC. The rearrangement links TRBV7-6 to TRBJ2-1, with 13 bases fitting TRBD2. V lost 8 bases to trimming and J lost 5 bases; unmatched junction nucleotides: 9. The CDR3 runs to 16 residues. Germline V gene data show CDR1 as SGHVS and CDR2 as FNYEAQ.

The chain employs TRBV7-3 and TRBJ1-1; 7 bases are shared with TRBD1. V lost 5 bases and J lost 3; bases outside the gene matches: 6. CDR3 length equals 14 residues. Germline V gives CDR1 SGHTA, CDR2 FQGTGA. CDR3 nucleotide sequence: TGTGCCAGCAGCCGGGACAGCTCCTACACTGAAGCTTTCTTT. This translates into CASSRDSSYTEAFF.

V usage is TRBV15 and J usage is TRBJ1-2, with 8 nucleotides matching TRBD1. The CDR3 covers 14 residues. The V segment lost 5 bases and the J segment 6 bases; nucleotides outside the gene matches: 8. The germline V gene has CDR1 LNHNV and CDR2 YYDKDF (reference sequence). The DNA for the CDR3 is TGTGCCACCAGCCCCGGACAGGGAGGAAATGGCTACACCTTC. Amino acids: CATSPGQGGNGYTF. Combining the CDR3 with reference TRBV15 and TRBJ1-2 gives the whole variable domain DAMVIQNPRYQVTQFGKPVTLSCSQTLNHNVMYWYQQKSSQAPKLLFHYYDKDFNNEADTPDNFQSRRPNTSFCFLDIRSPGLGDTAMYLCATSPGQGGNGYTFGSGTRLTVV.

This clone turned up a few times. The V and J genes are TRBV7-9 and TRBJ2-3; 9 bases line up with TRBD2. The V gene end was trimmed by 6 bases and the J gene end by 0 bases; junction bases not matched to a gene: 13. Germline loops: CDR1 SEHNR, CDR2 FQNEAQ (reference sequence). CDR3 length equals 18 residues. The CDR3 bases are TGTGCCAGCAGGTCCTCCGGACTAGCGTTCACTAGCACAGATACGCAGTATTTT. This translates into CASRSSGLAFTSTDTQYF.

In regard to this clone: The same CDR3 arises from other DNA sequences in this sample as well. The chain employs TRBV28 and TRBJ1-5, with D maybe TRBD1 (6 bases). V lost 6 bases, J lost 6 bases, and 9 bases lay in between. Germline V CDR1 and CDR2: MDHEN, SYDVKM. The CDR3 totals 12 residues. The CDR3 DNA reads TGTGCCAGCAGACAGGGAAGTCAGCCCCAGCATTTT. Its translation is CASRQGSQPQHF.

A few counts support this clone. The chain has TRBV6-5 and TRBJ2-3; 7 bases match TRBD1. The V and J ends lost 2 bases and 7 bases, in that order; junction bases with no gene match: 9. CDR1 MNHEY and CDR2 SVGAGI come from the germline V gene. The CDR3 sequence is 15 residues long. The CDR3 loop reads CASSYTQGGWNTQYF. The CDR3 bases are TGTGCCAGCAGTTACACGCAAGGGGGCTGGAATACGCAGTATTTT.